The rows below give T cell receptor beta chains drawn from one sample of a study of long-term antiretroviral therapy in people with HIV. TCRdb keeps only in-frame clones here, not all; method: immunoSEQ multiplex PCR. The sample includes around 21,000 clones, about 85% of them seen just once. This sample comprised unsorted PBMCs, obtained roughly 4 years after starting antiretroviral therapy. Source of these receptors: a man aged 18 to 35 with HIV. CDR3s include the opening cysteine and the closing phenylalanine or tryptophan. The D gene is left open where the match is weak. The size entry is marked missing in some rows and otherwise reads once, few, many or a size class.

TRBV4-2	NA	NA	TRBJ2-3	TGTGCCAGCAGCCAAGATCGTCTGGGATCGGAAGATACGCAGTATTTT	CASSQDRLGSEDTQYF
TRBV28	once	TRBD1	TRBJ2-5	TGTGCCAGCAGTTCGGGACAGCAAGAGACCCAGTACTTC	CASSSGQQETQYF
TRBV7-8	NA	TRBD2	TRBJ2-3	TGTGCCAGCAGCACCATTAGCGGGGCCCCAGATACGCAGTATTTT	CASSTISGAPDTQYF
TRBV6-6	once	NA	TRBJ1-4	TGTGCCTCCCAGGGGTGGAGACTGTTTTTT	CASQGWRLFF
TRBV4-2	NA	NA	TRBJ1-4	TGTGCCAGCAGCCAAGAAGAATCTTATAATGAAAAACTGTTTTTT	CASSQEESYNEKLFF
TRBV7-8	NA	TRBD2	TRBJ2-3	TGTGCCAGCAGCGACCCCTATAGCGGGGGGGCGGTAGATACGCAGTATTTT	CASSDPYSGGAVDTQYF
TRBV27	once	NA	TRBJ2-1	TGTGCCAGCAGCCTAAAGGGTCGGAATGAGCAGTTCTTC	CASSLKGRNEQFF
TRBV28	NA	NA	TRBJ1-5	TGTGCCAGCAGTTTAGGCGGGGCGTGGAGCAATCAGCCCCAGCATTTT	CASSLGGAWSNQPQHF
TRBV5-1	once	NA	TRBJ2-5	TGCGCCAGCAGCTTGGCCGGCAGGGAAGAGACCCAGTACTTC	CASSLAGREETQYF
TRBV7-7	NA	TRBD1	TRBJ2-5	TGTGCTAGCAGCCGGACAGGGGCAGAAGAGACCCAGTACTTC	CASSRTGAEETQYF
TRBV5-1	NA	NA	TRBJ1-4	TGCGCCAGCAGCCCGGGACTTAATGAAAAACTGTTTTTT	CASSPGLNEKLFF
TRBV28	NA	NA	TRBJ1-4	TGTGCCAGCAGTTTAACCGGGGGTAATGAAAAACTGTTTTTT	CASSLTGGNEKLFF
TRBV7-2	NA	NA	TRBJ1-2	TGTGCCAGCAGCTTGGGGAGGAACTATGGCTACACCTTC	CASSLGRNYGYTF
TRBV10-3	NA	NA	TRBJ1-2	TGTGCCATCAGTTTGGAGACAGGCCTCTGCTTC	CAISLETGLCF
TRBV5-5	once	NA	TRBJ2-1	TGTGCCAGCAGCCCTTCCGGGGATGAGCAGTTCTTC	CASSPSGDEQFF
TRBV2	NA	TRBD1	TRBJ1-5	TGTGCCAGCAGGGAAAAGGGGGCTCGAGATCAGCCCCAGCATTTT	CASREKGARDQPQHF
TRBV5-1	NA	TRBD2	TRBJ2-7	TGCGCCAGCAGCTGGGGGACTAGCGGGGGGGCCTACGAGCAGTACTTC	CASSWGTSGGAYEQYF
TRBV5-1	NA	NA	TRBJ1-1	TGCGCCAGCAGCTTCGCGGGCGATGGGTGGGGGTCACACACGAGGGAGAACACTGAAGCTTTCTTT	CASSFAGDGWGSHTRENTEAFF
TRBV7-2	once	TRBD2	TRBJ2-1	TGTGCCAGCAGCTTATGGGGGGAGGGCCACAATGAGCAGTTCTTC	CASSLWGEGHNEQFF
TRBV4-2	NA	NA	TRBJ1-5	TGTGCCAGCAGCCAAGAGGGAACTGAGGATCAGCCCCAGCATTTT	CASSQEGTEDQPQHF
TRBV28	NA	NA	TRBJ2-1	TGTGCCAGCACTAGTTTTGATAGTGTGGATGAGCAGTTCTTC	CASTSFDSVDEQFF
TRBV28	NA	TRBD1	TRBJ1-3	TGTGCCAGCACCGAGGACAGGGGGAGCAGAAACACCATATATTTT	CASTEDRGSRNTIYF
TRBV19	NA	NA	TRBJ1-1	TGTGCCAGTAGTATTTCGGGGGATGACACTGAAGCTTTCTTT	CASSISGDDTEAFF
TRBV14	NA	NA	TRBJ1-2	TGTGCCAGCAGCCAAGACAACCTCTATGGCTACACCTTC	CASSQDNLYGYTF
TRBV2	NA	TRBD1	TRBJ2-7	TGTGCCAGCAGTAGGGACAGGGGTATCTACGAGCAGTACTTC	CASSRDRGIYEQYF
TRBV6-4	NA	NA	TRBJ2-1	TGTGCCAGCAGAATGACAGGACTTAGCAAATCCTACAATGAGCAGTTCTTC	CASRMTGLSKSYNEQFF
TRBV5-4	NA	NA	TRBJ1-4	TGTGCCAGCAGCTTGGCGCAGGATGAAAAACTGTTTTTT	CASSLAQDEKLFF
TRBV19	NA	NA	TRBJ1-5	TGTGCCAGTGGTTCTGGGATTGGTCAGCCCCAGCATTTT	CASGSGIGQPQHF